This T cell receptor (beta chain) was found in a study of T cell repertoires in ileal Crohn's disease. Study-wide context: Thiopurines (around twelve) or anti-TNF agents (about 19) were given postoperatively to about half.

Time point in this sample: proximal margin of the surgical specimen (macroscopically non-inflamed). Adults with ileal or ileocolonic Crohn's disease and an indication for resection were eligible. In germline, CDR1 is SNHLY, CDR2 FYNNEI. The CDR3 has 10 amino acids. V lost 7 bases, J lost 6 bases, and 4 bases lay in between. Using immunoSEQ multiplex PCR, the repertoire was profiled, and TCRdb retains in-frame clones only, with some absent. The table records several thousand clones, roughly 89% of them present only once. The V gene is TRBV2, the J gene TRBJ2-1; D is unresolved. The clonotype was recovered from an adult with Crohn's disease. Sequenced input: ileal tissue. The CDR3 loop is CASTGNEQFF. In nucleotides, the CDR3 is TGTGCCAGCACGGGCAATGAGCAGTTCTTC.